This T cell receptor beta chain was observed in a study of cytomegalovirus exposure and HLA in healthy donors. With regard to this clone: The antigen is not known.

Vbeta (60) and Jbeta (13) primers were used in the PCR. Repertoires were generated with immunoSEQ multiplex PCR, while TCRdb's copy carries only in-frame clones and drops some. The sample yields under 130,000 clones, 76% seen once. V lost 9 bases and J 0 bases, leaving 15 bases between the germline ends. The CDR3 has 14 residues. In germline, CDR1 is WNHNN, CDR2 SYGVQD (reference sequence). Study results and caveats: A missense DCLRE1C variant was associated with V- and J-gene trimming of TCR beta chains in a later analysis, and an independent cohort replicated the association.

The specimen sequenced was PBMCs. This rearrangement joins TRBV10-1 to TRBJ2-7; D remains unclear. The clonotype originates from a middle-aged man in good health and CMV-seropositive. For the CDR3, the DNA is TGCGCCAGGGGCCTACAAATTCCCTCCTACGAGCAGTACTTC. It translates to CARGLQIPSYEQYF.